One and the same sample provided the 16 T cell receptor beta chains below, sequenced in a study of T cell responses to AZD1222 COVID-19 vaccine. Sequenced by immunoSEQ multiplex PCR; TCRdb stores in-frame clones only, minus some. In the table there are around 160,000 clones, about 81% of which are singletons. The sample consisted of peripheral blood, taken on day 0 of MenACWY control vaccination. Receptors originate from an adult in good health.

The chain employs TRBV28 and TRBJ1-5; no firm D call. Between the trimmed V and J ends, which lost 2 bases and 6 bases, there was a span of 14 bases. Germline-derived CDR1 and CDR2 are MDHEN and SYDVKM. The CDR3 consists of 15 residues. The DNA of the CDR3 is TGTGCCAGCAGTTTACCTCCAGGAGGAAGTCAGCCCCAGCATTTT. Protein: CASSLPPGGSQPQHF.

The J gene is TRBJ1-2, the V gene TRBV6-1; D possibly corresponds to TRBD1 (6 bases). Germline-derived CDR1 and CDR2 are MNHNS and SASEGT. CDR3 length: 15 amino acids. V was clipped by 3 bases and J by 8 bases, with 19 bases between them. The CDR3 sequence: CASSEGGGPLGGYTF. CDR3 coding DNA: TGTGCCAGCAGTGAGGGAGGGGGGCCGTTGGGAGGCTACACCTTC.

The chain recombines TRBV7-9 with TRBJ1-4; D perhaps matches TRBD1 (5 bases). Germline CDR1 and CDR2: SEHNR and FQNEAQ (reference sequence). Trimming took off 3 bases at V and 6 bases at J, with 11 bases between the two ends. The CDR3 has 14 residues. The CDR3 coding sequence is TGTGCCAGCAGCTTCGGGGACGGGGATGAAAAACTGTTTTTT. Its translation: CASSFGDGDEKLFF.

The chain links TRBV29-1 to TRBJ1-2, with D perhaps matching TRBD1 (5 bases). The CDR3 length is 15 residues. V dropped 6 bases and J dropped 4 bases, with 21 bases sitting between them. CDR1 is SQVTM, CDR2 ANQGSEA, per germline. The CDR3 region has the DNA TGCAGCGTAGAATCCGCCCTACAGGTTGCCTATGGCTACACCTTC. Protein product: CSVESALQVAYGYTF. Combining the CDR3 with reference TRBV29-1 and TRBJ1-2 gives the whole variable domain SAVISQKPSRDICQRGTSLTIQCQVDSQVTMMFWYRQQPGQSLTLIATANQGSEATYESGFVIDKFPISRPNLTFSTLTVSNMSPEDSSIYLCSVESALQVAYGYTFGSGTRLTVV.

The genes are TRBV6-8 and TRBJ1-2; TRBD1 matches at 7 bases. V lost 7 bases, J lost 1 base, and 9 bases stayed unmatched. Looked up from germline, CDR1 is MNHGY and CDR2 is SAAAGT. The CDR3 totals 15 residues. This CDR3 reads CASTERDSHNYGYTF. The CDR3, as DNA: TGTGCCAGCACAGAGCGGGACAGCCATAACTATGGCTACACCTTC.

V and J are TRBV5-1 and TRBJ2-7; 8 nucleotides agree with TRBD1. The germline gives CDR1 SGHRS, CDR2 YFSETQ. Germline trimming cut 2 bases from V and 6 bases from J; bases unmatched to any gene: 7. This CDR3 spans 14 amino acids. The CDR3: CASSFGDRSGEQYF. CDR3 in DNA: TGCGCCAGCAGCTTTGGGGACAGGTCTGGCGAGCAGTACTTC.

The CDR3 protein is CASSRGQGAVAFF. CDR3 DNA sequence: TGTGCCAGCAGTCGGGGACAGGGGGCTGTAGCTTTCTTT. This sequence joins TRBV6-6 and TRBJ1-1; TRBD1 aligns across 12 bases. With 5 bases clipped from V and 10 bases from J, the junction kept 5 bases outside the gene matches. The CDR3 loop spans 13 amino acids. The germline CDR1 and CDR2 sequences are MNHNY and SVGAGI (reference sequence).

This sequence joins TRBV11-2 and TRBJ2-5; 13 nucleotides match TRBD2. The CDR3 is 19 amino acids. J was trimmed by 2 bases and V by 2 bases; bases with no gene match: 11. Germline CDR1 SGHAT, CDR2 FQNNGV. The CDR3, as DNA: TGTGCCAGCAGCTTAAGAGCGACTAGCGGGGGGCTGACTCAAGAGACCCAGTACTTC. This codes for CASSLRATSGGLTQETQYF.

The CDR3 region is CASTSGGVSGNTIYF. DNA for the CDR3: TGTGCCAGCACGTCCGGAGGAGTCTCTGGAAACACCATATATTTT. The gene calls are TRBV5-4 and TRBJ1-3; no clear D gene. Trimming took off 6 bases at V and 0 bases at J, with 13 bases between the two ends. This CDR3 is built from 15 residues. CDR1 is SGHNT and CDR2 is YYREEE in the germline V gene (reference sequence).

V and J are TRBV7-3 and TRBJ2-3; 7 bases align to TRBD1. The trim removed 5 bases at V and 5 bases at J, leaving 4 bases unmatched. This CDR3 is 13 amino acids long. Per the germline V gene, CDR1 is SGHTA and CDR2 is FQGTGA. The CDR3, as DNA: TGTGCCAGCAGCCTAGACAGGGAAGATACGCAGTATTTT. It specifies CASSLDREDTQYF.

This clone was seen just once. The rearrangement uses TRBV2 and TRBJ2-1; D unresolved. CDR3 size: 14 residues. Germline loops: CDR1 SNHLY, CDR2 FYNNEI. V shed 11 bases and J shed 9 bases, with 23 bases lying between them. CDR3 protein: CACLPGPPLGEQFF. CDR3 DNA: TGTGCCTGCTTACCCGGGCCTCCCTTGGGTGAGCAGTTCTTC.

The chain uses TRBV29-1 and TRBJ2-2; 7 bases are shared with TRBD2. CDR1 is SQVTM and CDR2 is ANQGSEA in the germline V gene. The CDR3 covers 13 residues. Losses at the gene ends were 7 bases for V and 6 bases for J; bases not matched to a gene: 8. The CDR3 nucleotides read TGCAGCGCCGCGCTGGGGAGGGCCGGGGAGCTGTTTTTT. Translated, it gives CSAALGRAGELFF.

This chain connects TRBV28 to TRBJ1-2; the D gene is possibly TRBD1 (5 bases). Between the trimmed V and J ends, which lost 7 bases and 8 bases, there was a span of 20 bases. Germline values: CDR1 MDHEN, CDR2 SYDVKM. The CDR3 runs 14 residues. CDR3 bases: TGTGCCAGCATACCCGGCCAACAGGTGGGAGGCTACACCTTC. Its translation: CASIPGQQVGGYTF.

The chain carries TRBV30 and TRBJ1-3; 7 bases are a match to TRBD1. J lost 4 bases, V lost 1 base, and 1 base had no gene match. Germline loops: CDR1 GTSNPN, CDR2 SVGIG (reference sequence). CDR3 length: 13 residues. CDR3 loop: CAWSGGQGNTIYF. The CDR3 nucleotides read TGTGCCTGGAGTGGGGGACAGGGAAACACCATATATTTT.

This clone was seen a single time. The chain joins TRBV7-2 to TRBJ1-3; D gene uncertain. The CDR3 contains 16 residues. The V and J ends lost 6 bases and 3 bases respectively, with 18 bases between them. Germline CDR1 SGHTA, CDR2 FQGNSA. This chain's CDR3 is CASSPDRGEGGNTIYF. The CDR3 DNA follows: TGTGCCAGCAGTCCCGACCGGGGAGAGGGTGGAAACACCATATATTTT. The full variable domain, in which reference TRBV7-2 and TRBJ1-3 provide the parts outside the CDR3, is GAGVSQSPSNKVTEKGKDVELRCDPISGHTALYWYRQSLGQGLEFLIYFQGNSAPDKSGLPSDRFSAERTGGSVSTLTIQRTQQEDSAVYLCASSPDRGEGGNTIYFGEGSWLTVV.

CDR3: CASSERRFEQYV. CDR3 in DNA: TGTGCCAGCAGTGAACGGCGCTTCGAGCAGTACGTC. The chain is built from TRBV6-1 and TRBJ2-7; D gene unclear. V was cut by 2 bases and J by 6 bases, with 8 bases left in between. Germline-derived CDR1 and CDR2 are MNHNS and SASEGT. This CDR3 has 12 amino acids.